The 28 T cell receptor beta chains below come from one sample, sequenced in a study of identical twins' blood T cells. TCRdb re-derived calls from the 5' RACE reads in MiXCR, one entry per CDR3 protein. The sample lists about 370,000 distinct CDR3 sequences, about 28% occurring once. Sequenced input: PBMCs. All receptors come from a woman aged 18 to 50 in good health.

The V call is TRBV19, the J call TRBJ1-5; 8 nucleotides agree with TRBD1. This CDR3 has 15 amino acids. Germline-derived CDR1 and CDR2 are LNHDA and SQIVND (reference sequence). After removal of 5 bases from V and 5 bases from J, the junction contained 8 bases not matched to a gene. The CDR3 is CASSWETGDYQPQHF. The CDR3 DNA reads as TGTGCCAGTAGTTGGGAGACAGGGGACTATCAGCCCCAGCATTTT.

The rearrangement links TRBV7-2 to TRBJ2-3; D not certain. Germline lookup yields CDR1 SGHTA and CDR2 FQGNSA. CDR3 size: 11 residues. V was trimmed by 6 bases and J by 5 bases, leaving 6 bases between them. CDR3 sequence: CASRFKDTQYF. In DNA, the CDR3 is TGTGCCAGCAGATTCAAAGATACGCAGTATTTT.

A word on this clonotype: One junction end does not reproduce the germline sequence, and a read error may be involved. V is TRBV9 and J is TRBJ2-7, with D perhaps matching TRBD1 (5 bases). The CDR3 is made up of 15 amino acids. CDR1 is SGDLS, CDR2 YYNGEE, per germline. The CDR3 loop reads CASSVESGASYEQYF. CDR3 in DNA: TGTGCCAGCAGCGTAGAGTCTGGGGCTTCCTATGAGCAGTACTTC.

The chain has TRBV20-1 and TRBJ2-1; TRBD1 matches at 7 bases. Germline trimming cut 6 bases from V and 0 bases from J; bases unmatched to any gene: 5. In germline, CDR1 is DFQATT, CDR2 SNEGSKA (reference sequence). This CDR3 comprises 14 residues. In DNA form, the CDR3 reads TGCAGTGCAACCGGGACAGTCTCCTACAATGAGCAGTTCTTC. Translation: CSATGTVSYNEQFF.

V usage is TRBV5-6 and J usage is TRBJ1-4; D ambiguous. The V end lost 5 bases, the J end lost 10 bases, and 21 bases lay between the germline ends. CDR1 is SGHDT, CDR2 YYEEEE, per germline. The CDR3 is 15 amino acids. This CDR3 is CASSYSGLRAGKLFF. The CDR3 DNA reads TGTGCCAGCAGTTATAGCGGACTTAGGGCGGGAAAACTGTTTTTT.

This chain joins TRBV20-1 and TRBJ1-3; D remains unclear. The CDR3 runs 15 residues. V lost 3 bases and J lost 0, with 12 bases in between. Germline V gene data show CDR1 as DFQATT and CDR2 as SNEGSKA (reference sequence). CDR3 protein: CSARVTGSSGNTIYF. The CDR3 coding sequence is TGCAGTGCTAGGGTGACCGGGAGCTCTGGAAACACCATATATTTT.

In this sample, this clonotype turned up a few times. The chain links TRBV12-3 or TRBV12-4 to TRBJ1-5, with 9 bases lining up with TRBD1. V dropped 3 bases and J dropped 4; count of bases not matched to a gene: 7. The CDR3 length is 16 residues. The CDR3 DNA is TGTGCCAGCAGTTTTCTCCGGGGGACAGGGAATCAGCCCCAGCATTTT. This codes for CASSFLRGTGNQPQHF.

The V gene is TRBV24-1, the J gene TRBJ2-3, with D unclear. The CDR3 contains 14 residues. CDR1 KGHDR and CDR2 SFDVKD come from the germline V gene. The V gene lost 5 bases and the J gene lost 4 bases, with 12 bases spanning the gap. CDR3 in amino acids: CATSAGLFADTQYF. As DNA, the CDR3 is TGTGCCACCAGTGCTGGGTTATTTGCAGATACGCAGTATTTT.

This sequence joins TRBV6-6 and TRBJ2-2; 10 bases agree with TRBD2. This CDR3 comprises 18 residues. Per the germline V gene, CDR1 is MNHNY and CDR2 is SVGAGI (reference sequence). Germline trimming cut 6 bases from V and 0 bases from J; bases unmatched to any gene: 10. This CDR3 is CASRVISGGAPNTGELFF. The CDR3 DNA reads as TGTGCCAGCAGAGTTATCAGCGGGGGGGCACCGAACACCGGGGAGCTGTTTTTT.

This chain uses TRBV20-1 with TRBJ1-5; 9 bases map to TRBD1. Per germline, CDR1 DFQATT and CDR2 SNEGSKA (reference sequence). V lost 0 bases, J lost 7 bases, and 4 bases stayed unmatched. The CDR3 length is 14 residues. The CDR3 spells CSAREGTGNQPQHF. The CDR3 DNA is TGCAGTGCTAGAGAAGGGACAGGGAACCAGCCCCAGCATTTT.

This clonotype was observed a handful of times. The V and J genes are TRBV29-1 and TRBJ1-1; the D gene is possibly TRBD1 (6 bases). V was shortened by 7 bases and J by 0 bases, with 24 bases between the two germline ends. This CDR3 has 17 residues. Germline V gene data show CDR1 as SQVTM and CDR2 as ANQGSEA. The CDR3 spells CSGKEPGHNLMNTEAFF. The CDR3, as DNA: TGCAGCGGAAAAGAACCGGGACACAACTTAATGAACACTGAAGCTTTCTTT.

This chain links TRBV14 with TRBJ2-3; no clear D gene. With 0 bases removed from V and 5 bases from J, the gap between germline ends came to 15 bases. CDR3 length: 16 residues. Germline V gene sequence: CDR1 SGHDN, CDR2 FVKESK. The CDR3, as DNA: TGTGCCAGCAGCCAAGAAGTGGGGATGGGCAAAGATACGCAGTATTTT. This translates into CASSQEVGMGKDTQYF. The complete variable domain, with remaining parts taken from reference TRBV14 and TRBJ2-3, reads EAGVTQFPSHSVIEKGQTVTLRCDPISGHDNLYWYRRVMGKEIKFLLHFVKESKQDESGMPNNRFLAERTGGTYSTLKVQPAELEDSGVYFCASSQEVGMGKDTQYFGPGTRLTVL.

In this sample, this clonotype turned up a few times. The rearrangement uses TRBV12-3 or TRBV12-4 and TRBJ2-4; 7 nucleotides agree with TRBD1. The J segment lost 1 base and the V segment lost 6 bases, leaving 6 bases of the junction unmatched. CDR3 length: 15 residues. The CDR3 loop reads CASRARDSAKNIQYF. DNA for the CDR3: TGTGCCAGCAGGGCCCGGGACAGCGCCAAAAACATTCAGTACTTC.

This sequence joins TRBV21-1 and TRBJ2-2; the table calls TRBD1, which could not be checked here. TRBV21-1 is reported as a pseudogene. This CDR3 is built from 16 residues. The chain's CDR3 is CASSKPAQVGTGELFF. The CDR3 coding sequence is TGTGCCAGCAGCAAACCCGCCCAAGTGGGGACCGGGGAGCTGTTTTTT.

There are a few counts of this clonotype. The chain recombines TRBV19 with TRBJ2-6, with unresolved D. The V end was cut by 4 bases, the J end by 0 bases, with 13 bases between. The CDR3 consists of 17 residues. CDR1 and CDR2 from the germline V gene are LNHDA and SQIVND (reference sequence). The CDR3 DNA reads as TGTGCCAGTAGTAAGGCTACCCAAAGCTCTGGGGCCAACGTCCTGACTTTC. Residues: CASSKATQSSGANVLTF.

This clonotype was counted ten times or more. The rearrangement links TRBV20-1 to TRBJ1-1; the D gene is possibly TRBD1 (5 bases). The V end lost 5 bases, the J end lost 7 bases, and 20 bases lay between the germline ends. CDR3 length: 14 residues. In germline, CDR1 is DFQATT, CDR2 SNEGSKA (reference sequence). The chain's CDR3 is CSAAKTQGLREAFF. The DNA of the CDR3 is TGCAGTGCTGCGAAGACCCAGGGTCTCCGTGAAGCTTTCTTT.

This clonotype was counted a few times. The chain has TRBV20-1 and TRBJ2-3; D unresolved. This CDR3 comprises 13 residues. In germline, CDR1 is DFQATT, CDR2 SNEGSKA (reference sequence). Trimming removed 6 bases at V and 6 bases at J, with 16 bases between. CDR3 bases: TGCAGTGCCGAGGAATACCGTCAGGATACGCAGTATTTT. Amino acid sequence: CSAEEYRQDTQYF.

Here the CDR3 reads CASSDARQPQHF. The CDR3 coding sequence is TGTGCCAGTAGTGATGCGCGGCAGCCCCAGCATTTT. The chain uses TRBV19 and TRBJ1-5; the D is unclear. The CDR3 is made up of 12 amino acids. Trimming shortened V by 5 bases and J by 7 bases, and 9 bases separated the two germline ends. CDR1 is LNHDA, CDR2 SQIVND, per germline (reference sequence). Drawing the rest from reference TRBV19 and TRBJ1-5, the complete variable domain is DGGITQSPKYLFRKEGQNVTLSCEQNLNHDAMYWYRQDPGQGLRLIYYSQIVNDFQKGDIAEGYSVSREKKESFPLTVTSAQKNPTAFYLCASSDARQPQHFGDGTRLSIL.

This clonotype was detected many times. The chain links TRBV5-1 to TRBJ2-3; the D is unclear. Germline CDR1 is SGHRS and CDR2 is YFSETQ. The CDR3 is made up of 14 amino acids. Trimming took off 4 bases at V and 0 bases at J, with 9 bases between the two ends. CDR3 bases: TGCGCCAGCAGCCCGCAAGCGAGCACAGATACGCAGTATTTT. As protein: CASSPQASTDTQYF.

J is TRBJ2-7 and V is TRBV5-1, with 11 bases matching TRBD2. The germline V gene encodes CDR1 SGHRS and CDR2 YFSETQ. This CDR3 is 15 amino acids long. Trimming cost V 0 bases and J 3 bases; bases outside gene matches: 2. CDR3 coding DNA: TGCGCCAGCAGCTTGGGACTAGCGGGAAACTACGAGCAGTACTTC. Its translation: CASSLGLAGNYEQYF.

This clonotype was seen a few times. The chain uses TRBV29-1 and TRBJ2-2, with 7 bases identical to TRBD1. CDR1 and CDR2 from the germline V gene are SQVTM and ANQGSEA. The V segment lost 6 bases and the J segment 1 base; nucleotides outside the gene matches: 11. The CDR3 has 16 amino acids. In nucleotides, the CDR3 is TGCAGCGTGACGGACAGGTCTCATGGGAACACCGGGGAGCTGTTTTTT. It encodes CSVTDRSHGNTGELFF.

This clonotype was detected only a few times. The chain links TRBV28 to TRBJ1-1, with D possibly matching TRBD1 (5 bases). Germline V gene data show CDR1 as MDHEN and CDR2 as SYDVKM. V lost 8 bases to trimming and J lost 5 bases, with 21 bases between them. This CDR3 has 15 residues. The CDR3 sequence is CASLPRFRGRTEAFF. The CDR3 nucleotides are TGTGCCAGCCTCCCGCGTTTTAGGGGTCGGACTGAAGCTTTCTTT.

This clonotype was counted many times. This rearrangement joins TRBV20-1 to TRBJ1-5; the D gene is possibly TRBD1 (5 bases). Germline V gene sequence: CDR1 DFQATT, CDR2 SNEGSKA (reference sequence). Trimming shortened V by 3 bases and J by 0 bases, and 21 bases separated the two germline ends. CDR3 length: 18 residues. Written as DNA, the CDR3 is TGCAGTGCTAGCGACCCGACAGCTTCTTTCTATAGCAATCAGCCCCAGCATTTT. Protein product: CSASDPTASFYSNQPQHF.

This clonotype was recorded a few times. The chain couples TRBV4-1 to TRBJ1-1; D unclear. Germline V CDR1 and CDR2: MGHRA, YSYEKL. The germline V and J ends were trimmed by 0 bases and 4 bases, with 9 bases remaining between them. This CDR3 has 14 amino acids. The CDR3 protein is CASSQDGWGTEAFF. The CDR3 DNA follows: TGCGCCAGCAGCCAAGATGGGTGGGGCACTGAAGCTTTCTTT.

This clonotype was counted a few times. This chain uses TRBV11-2 with TRBJ2-1; D is undetermined. Germline-derived CDR1 and CDR2 are SGHAT and FQNNGV. V lost 5 bases to trimming and J lost 4 bases, with 9 bases between them. This CDR3 is built from 13 residues. The CDR3 reads CASSAALYNEQFF. CDR3 coding DNA: TGTGCCAGCAGCGCAGCATTATACAATGAGCAGTTCTTC.

The rearrangement uses TRBV20-1 and TRBJ2-3; 7 bases agree with TRBD1. The V and J ends lost 6 bases and 4 bases, in that order; junction bases with no gene match: 4. The CDR3 contains 12 residues. Germline CDR1 DFQATT, CDR2 SNEGSKA (reference sequence). CDR3 nucleotide sequence: TGCAGTGCGGACAGGTTCGCAGATACGCAGTATTTT. Amino acid sequence: CSADRFADTQYF.

V and J are TRBV4-3 and TRBJ2-7; no definite D call. Trimming removed 0 bases from V and 4 bases from J, with 13 bases in between. The germline CDR1 and CDR2 sequences are LGHNA and YSLEER. This CDR3 spans 15 amino acids. CDR3 sequence: CASSQDFVEPYEQYF. In DNA, the CDR3 is TGCGCCAGCAGCCAAGATTTTGTAGAACCTTACGAGCAGTACTTC.

This clonotype was detected once. This chain links TRBV6-2 or TRBV6-3 with TRBJ1-1; the D is unclear. The CDR3 sequence is 17 residues long. Per the germline V gene, CDR1 is MNHEY and CDR2 is SVGEGT. V lost 4 bases, J lost 1 base, and 19 bases lay in between. CDR3 DNA sequence: TGTGCCAGCAGTTTTCGCCAGACCGCCCTCGGGAACACTGAAGCTTTCTTT. Translating gives CASSFRQTALGNTEAFF.